This T cell receptor beta chain was identified during a study of neurological immune-mediated disorders. The wider study: Of the 35 or so patients with multiple sclerosis, roughly 30 had relapsing-remitting MS, whereas the remaining 3 had secondary progressive MS. Whole-study findings and limits: There was no association between the multiple sclerosis repertoire cluster and any clinical or MRI feature.

The CDR3 totals 16 residues. Germline CDR1 is SGHRS and CDR2 is YFSETQ. The ends were cut back, 0 bases at V and 4 bases at J, with 16 bases in the middle. The cDNA was generated through 5'RACE incorporating 10-nucleotide random UMIs. Each CDR3 protein is one row after TCRdb ran MiXCR on the 5' RACE reads. The data show some 46,000 distinct CDR3 sequences, around 4.5% seen once. This clonotype was picked up a small number of times. Its antigen is undetermined. Specimen: PBMCs. V gene TRBV5-1 combines with J gene TRBJ1-1; D is undetermined. The clonotype comes from a woman in her fifties or sixties with multiple sclerosis. The DNA for the CDR3 is TGCGCCAGCAGCTTGGGTCAGTCTGGAAGGTCCACTGAAGCTTTCTTT. Translating gives CASSLGQSGRSTEAFF.